This record concerns one T cell receptor (beta chain) sequence. This sample was taken from a study of control samples from healthy donors and cancer patients. Generated by immunoSEQ multiplex PCR, the TCRdb table keeps only in-frame clones and is missing some. The table has 150,000 to 200,000 clones, roughly 91% seen once. J was trimmed by 2 bases and V by 5 bases; bases with no gene match: 5. Germline V lookup: CDR1 SGHTA, CDR2 FQGTGA. This CDR3 is built from 14 residues. Input material: blood. The sequence was collected from a young man in good health. This rearrangement joins TRBV7-3 to TRBJ1-2, with 7 bases fitting TRBD1. In DNA, the CDR3 is TGTGCCAGCAGCCCCACGACAGGGAACTATGGCTACACCTTC. Its translation: CASSPTTGNYGYTF.